These 22 T cell receptor beta chains originate from one sample sequenced in a study of blood T cells in healthy people across ages. Next came a second PCR, run for about 7 to 12 cycles, which used a sample-barcoded 5' primer along with a J-beta primer mix. One entry per CDR3 protein, called by TCRdb with MiXCR from the 5' RACE reads. The sample shows over 600,000 distinct CDR3 sequences, about 43% of them seen only once. The sequenced sample consisted of blood. The receptors were gathered from a man at least 80 years old in good health.

The V and J genes are TRBV27 and TRBJ2-7; D possibly corresponds to TRBD1 (6 bases). The germline V gene has CDR1 MNHEY and CDR2 SMNVEV (reference sequence). There are 13 residues in the CDR3. V was pared by 6 bases and J by 4 bases, with 13 bases between. The CDR3 is CASRGWQGYEQYF. CDR3 in DNA: TGTGCCAGCAGGGGGTGGCAGGGGTACGAGCAGTACTTC.

The chain joins TRBV6-2 or TRBV6-3 to TRBJ1-1; TRBD1 might be the D (5 bases). The ends were cut back, 3 bases at V and 4 bases at J, with 15 bases in the middle. CDR1 and CDR2 (germline): MNHEY, SVGEGT. The CDR3 has 15 amino acids. CDR3 nucleotide sequence: TGTGCCAGCAGTTATCGGGGGGGAAGTGGCACTGAAGCTTTCTTT. This sequence encodes CASSYRGGSGTEAFF.

This clonotype was recorded once. CDR3 sequence (DNA): TGTGCCAGCAGCCAAGTCAGCAGGCGGGAGCAGTACTTC. Protein sequence: CASSQVSRREQYF. This chain links TRBV3-1 with TRBJ2-5; TRBD2 matches 7 bases. V was pared by 1 base and J by 11 bases, with 7 bases of the junction left unmatched. CDR1 LGHDT and CDR2 YNNKEL come from the germline V gene (reference sequence). CDR3 length equals 13 residues.

Worth noting for this clonotype: Germline and junction disagree at one end, which may indicate a read error. The chain recombines TRBV10-3 with TRBJ2-5; D might be TRBD1 or TRBD2, each matching 5 bases. Germline-derived CDR1 and CDR2 are ENHRY and SYGVKD. The CDR3 length is 13 residues. In DNA, the CDR3 is TGTGTCATCAGGGACCTCGTCCAAGAGACCCAGTACTTC. Protein: CVIRDLVQETQYF.

This clonotype was recorded at least ten times. This chain connects TRBV29-1 to TRBJ1-2; the D gene is possibly TRBD1 (5 bases). Trimming took off 6 bases at V and 5 bases at J, with 19 bases between the two ends. This CDR3 comprises 14 residues. Per germline, CDR1 SQVTM and CDR2 ANQGSEA. The CDR3 is CSVGVQGKGYGYTF. CDR3 DNA: TGCAGCGTAGGGGTCCAGGGAAAAGGGTATGGCTACACCTTC. Filled out from reference TRBV29-1 and TRBJ1-2, the complete variable domain reads SAVISQKPSRDICQRGTSLTIQCQVDSQVTMMFWYRQQPGQSLTLIATANQGSEATYESGFVIDKFPISRPNLTFSTLTVSNMSPEDSSIYLCSVGVQGKGYGYTFGSGTRLTVV.

The V gene is TRBV28, the J gene TRBJ2-3; 7 positions match TRBD2. The trim removed 1 base at V and 6 bases at J, leaving 10 bases unmatched. There are 16 residues in the CDR3. Germline V CDR1 and CDR2: MDHEN, SYDVKM. In DNA, the CDR3 is TGTGCCAGCAGTTTATTCGTAGCGGGCGTCCTTGATACGCAGTATTTT. This codes for CASSLFVAGVLDTQYF.

The J gene is TRBJ1-2, the V gene TRBV6-1; no clear D. The CDR3 is made up of 10 amino acids. CDR1 and CDR2 from the germline V gene are MNHNS and SASEGT. V lost 1 base to trimming and J lost 7 bases, with 1 base between them. The CDR3 DNA reads as TGTGCCAGCAGTGAAGTTGGCTACACCTTC. Protein: CASSEVGYTF.

The chain has TRBV27 and TRBJ2-4; D might be TRBD2 (7 bases). V was trimmed by 5 bases and J by 1 base, leaving 18 bases between them. The CDR3 totals 17 residues. CDR1 and CDR2 (germline): MNHEY, SMNVEV (reference sequence). The CDR3 region has the DNA TGTGCCAGCAGTACCGGCGGGGGCCTGAAGGCCAAAAACATTCAGTACTTC. Translating gives CASSTGGGLKAKNIQYF.

This clonotype was seen many times. V usage is TRBV7-3 and J usage is TRBJ1-5; D is undetermined. Per the germline V gene, CDR1 is SGHTA and CDR2 is FQGTGA. The CDR3 spans 13 residues. The V gene lost 1 base and the J gene lost 6 bases, with 7 bases spanning the gap. The chain's CDR3 is CASSLKPGQPQHF. Written as DNA, the CDR3 is TGTGCCAGCAGCTTAAAACCCGGTCAGCCCCAGCATTTT.

The rearrangement uses TRBV28 and TRBJ2-2, with 10 bases fitting TRBD1. The germline V gene has CDR1 MDHEN and CDR2 SYDVKM. V lost 6 bases and J lost 7; bases outside the gene matches: 11. The CDR3 has 16 residues. The CDR3 region has the DNA TGTGCCAGCAGCCCTGCGGGACAGGGGTTATACGGGGAGCTGTTTTTT. It is translated as CASSPAGQGLYGELFF.

This clonotype has ten or more counts. V usage is TRBV29-1 and J usage is TRBJ2-3; 10 bases line up with TRBD1. The J segment lost 4 bases and the V segment lost 7 bases, leaving 11 bases of the junction unmatched. CDR1 SQVTM and CDR2 ANQGSEA come from the germline V gene. The CDR3 length is 15 residues. CDR3 region: CSAPPGTGVSDTQYF. The CDR3 DNA follows: TGCAGCGCCCCGCCGGGGACAGGGGTTTCAGATACGCAGTATTTT.

The rearrangement uses TRBV5-1 and TRBJ2-7; the match to TRBD1 covers 10 bases. The DNA matches TRBJ2-5 better at its end, which makes the J call doubtful. CDR3 length: 15 residues. The germline gives CDR1 SGHRS, CDR2 YFSETQ. The CDR3 DNA reads TGCGCCAGCAGCACCTCGGGACAGGGGAGTGAGACCCAGTACTTC. Protein product: CASSTSGQGSETQYF.

This clonotype was counted many times. The gene calls are TRBV6-1 and TRBJ1-5; D not certain. Germline values: CDR1 MNHNS, CDR2 SASEGT. CDR3 length: 15 amino acids. V lost 1 base, J lost 0 bases, and 7 bases lay in between. The CDR3 DNA follows: TGTGCCAGCAGTGAAGAAGGGCTTAGCAATCAGCCCCAGCATTTT. Translated: CASSEEGLSNQPQHF.

The genes are TRBV12-3 or TRBV12-4 and TRBJ1-1, with TRBD1 identical over 7 bases. The CDR3 has 14 amino acids. The ends lost 8 bases at V and 1 base at J; junction bases unmatched: 7. CDR3 region: CASARQGPNTEAFF. CDR3 DNA: TGTGCCAGCGCCCGACAGGGCCCGAACACTGAAGCTTTCTTT.

The chain uses TRBV30 and TRBJ2-6, with 8 nucleotides matching TRBD1. The CDR3 loop spans 15 amino acids. The germline gives CDR1 GTSNPN, CDR2 SVGIG (reference sequence). Germline trimming cut 4 bases from V and 4 bases from J; bases unmatched to any gene: 6. CDR3 nucleotide sequence: TGTGCCTGGACCCAGGGGGCTGACGGGGCCAACGTCCTGACTTTC. It translates to CAWTQGADGANVLTF.

The chain uses TRBV2 and TRBJ2-3, with D tentatively TRBD1 or TRBD2 (5 bases each). V lost 10 bases, J lost 6 bases, and 14 bases lay in between. This CDR3 is 12 amino acids long. CDR1 is SNHLY and CDR2 is FYNNEI in the germline V gene. CDR3 nucleotide sequence: TGTGCCACAGGGACGATGATTGATACGCAGTATTTT. Its translation is CATGTMIDTQYF.

The chain combines TRBV12-3 or TRBV12-4 with TRBJ2-3; maybe TRBD2 (5 bases). The CDR3 is 14 residues long. Trimming removed 8 bases from V and 2 bases from J, with 14 bases in between. CDR3 in DNA: TGTGCCAGCGAAGACGCGGACTTCACAGATACGCAGTATTTT. It translates to CASEDADFTDTQYF.

V gene TRBV10-3 combines with J gene TRBJ1-1; tentatively, D is TRBD1 (5 bases). CDR1 ENHRY and CDR2 SYGVKD come from the germline V gene. Trimming cost V 5 bases and J 5 bases, with 12 bases left between them. CDR3 size: 13 residues. CDR3 sequence (DNA): TGTGCCATCAGTTTCGACGGGGGGACTGAAGCTTTCTTT. It encodes CAISFDGGTEAFF.

This clonotype was seen repeatedly, ten times or more. The chain has TRBV20-1 and TRBJ2-7; 11 bases match TRBD1. V shed 5 bases, J shed 5 bases, and the junction held 5 bases outside the gene matches. The length of the CDR3 is 13 residues. Germline CDR1 is DFQATT and CDR2 is SNEGSKA (reference sequence). The CDR3 sequence: CSAWTGGIDEQYF. The CDR3 bases are TGCAGTGCTTGGACAGGGGGCATCGACGAGCAGTACTTC.

There are a few counts of this clonotype. The chain's CDR3 is CATSGNTGPSYEQYF. CDR3 nucleotides: TGTGCCACCAGTGGGAATACCGGGCCCTCCTACGAGCAGTACTTC. The gene calls are TRBV24-1 and TRBJ2-7; no firm D call. V was trimmed by 5 bases and J by 0 bases, leaving 13 bases between them. The CDR3 length is 15 residues. Germline loops: CDR1 KGHDR, CDR2 SFDVKD.

J is TRBJ2-7 and V is TRBV20-1, with a tentative D call TRBD2 (6 bases). V was pared by 3 bases and J by 2 bases, with 14 bases between. This CDR3 is 14 amino acids long. Germline loops: CDR1 DFQATT, CDR2 SNEGSKA (reference sequence). Here the CDR3 reads CSARRDSQAYEQYF. CDR3 nucleotide sequence: TGCAGTGCTAGGCGGGACTCCCAAGCCTACGAGCAGTACTTC.

This clonotype was seen repeatedly, ten times or more. The chain employs TRBV18 and TRBJ2-6; D gene unclear. This CDR3 comprises 16 residues. CDR1 KGHSH and CDR2 LQKENI come from the germline V gene. Deletions cut 2 bases from V and 0 bases from J, with 8 bases between. The CDR3 DNA follows: TGTGCCAGCTCACCAAACGCACTCTCTGGGGCCAACGTCCTGACTTTC. Its translation: CASSPNALSGANVLTF.